The entry below describes one T cell receptor beta chain. The data belong to a study of blood T cell repertoires in COVID-19. On the study more broadly: COVID-19 samples from acute and convalescent phases originated in the United States, Italy and Spain. T cells, B-cell-depleted T cells, or PBMCs provided the cDNA or gDNA that served as material.

The authors' processing: For nucleated cells, counts were estimated from reference gene primer amplification. Data came from immunoSEQ multiplex PCR; TCRdb stores just in-frame clones and leaves some out. V, J and clone size are taken as reported in that table, and D and trimming were inferred from the DNA itself. The sample yields more than 200,000 clones, roughly 82% seen once. The CDR3 has 16 amino acids. V lost 2 bases and J 5 bases, leaving 15 bases between the germline ends. Germline CDR1 reads LGHDT; CDR2 reads YNNKEL (reference sequence). The source is a woman of 80 years or more with active or convalescent COVID-19. This rearrangement joins TRBV3-1 (or the pseudogene TRBV3-2) to TRBJ2-2, with a tentative D call TRBD2 (5 bases). Sequences were obtained from peripheral blood. CDR3 sequence: CASSQNYLRGTGELFF. Written as DNA, the CDR3 is TGTGCCAGCAGCCAAAATTACCTCCGCGGGACCGGGGAGCTGTTTTTT.